The clone carrying this T cell receptor (beta chain) was detected a few times. The data were obtained in a study of shared clonotypes between healthy human individuals. Libraries were prepared by immunoSEQ multiplex PCR; TCRdb keeps only in-frame clonotypes and omits some of them. Of 950,000 to 1,300,000 clones listed, 70% to 80% are singletons. V dropped 6 bases and J dropped 3 bases, with 14 bases sitting between them. The V gene's germline CDR1 is LNHDA and CDR2 SQIVND (reference sequence). CDR3 length: 14 amino acids. Researchers partitioned CD4+ cells into CD45RA+ naive and CD45RA-negative memory subsets.

Sequenced sample: memory CD4+ T cells sorted from blood. The subset: CD45RA-negative fraction. The chain recombines TRBV19 with TRBJ1-1, with D possibly matching TRBD1 (6 bases). The TCR originated in a man aged 18 to 35 in good health. CDR3 sequence: CASRRGQTYTEAFF. The DNA of the CDR3 is TGTGCCAGTAGAAGAGGACAGACTTACACTGAAGCTTTCTTT.